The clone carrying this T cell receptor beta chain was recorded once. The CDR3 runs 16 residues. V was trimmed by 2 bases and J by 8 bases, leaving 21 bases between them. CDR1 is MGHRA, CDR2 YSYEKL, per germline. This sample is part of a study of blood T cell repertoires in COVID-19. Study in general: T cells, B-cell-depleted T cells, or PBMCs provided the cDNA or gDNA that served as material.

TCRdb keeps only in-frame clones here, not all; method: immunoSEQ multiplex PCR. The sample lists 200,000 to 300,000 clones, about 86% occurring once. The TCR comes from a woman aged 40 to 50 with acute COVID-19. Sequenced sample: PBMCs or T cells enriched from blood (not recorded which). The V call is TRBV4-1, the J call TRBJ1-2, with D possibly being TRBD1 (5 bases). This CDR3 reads CASSQHLTTGTYGYTF. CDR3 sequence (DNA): TGCGCCAGCAGCCAACACTTGACCACCGGGACTTACGGCTACACCTTC.